This TCR beta chain originates from a study of CD8+ T cells in alopecia areata. Across the whole study: Tofacitinib lasted 6 to 18 months, then 6 months off drug.

Investigators isolated RNA and reverse transcribed it into cDNA to act as the sequencing template. Here immunoSEQ multiplex PCR was the method, and the copy in TCRdb shows in-frame clones only, minus some. The sample has approximately 89,000 clones, around two fifths seen once. The CDR3 contains 11 residues. Per germline, CDR1 GTSNPN and CDR2 SVGIG (reference sequence). Trimming removed 3 bases from V and 4 bases from J, with 6 bases in between. The receptor was isolated from a human donor with alopecia areata. The source material was CD4+ T cells sorted from blood. This chain joins TRBV30 and TRBJ1-2, with D uncertain. DNA for the CDR3: TGTGCCTGGAGAGCCATCTATGGCTACACCTTC. Protein: CAWRAIYGYTF.